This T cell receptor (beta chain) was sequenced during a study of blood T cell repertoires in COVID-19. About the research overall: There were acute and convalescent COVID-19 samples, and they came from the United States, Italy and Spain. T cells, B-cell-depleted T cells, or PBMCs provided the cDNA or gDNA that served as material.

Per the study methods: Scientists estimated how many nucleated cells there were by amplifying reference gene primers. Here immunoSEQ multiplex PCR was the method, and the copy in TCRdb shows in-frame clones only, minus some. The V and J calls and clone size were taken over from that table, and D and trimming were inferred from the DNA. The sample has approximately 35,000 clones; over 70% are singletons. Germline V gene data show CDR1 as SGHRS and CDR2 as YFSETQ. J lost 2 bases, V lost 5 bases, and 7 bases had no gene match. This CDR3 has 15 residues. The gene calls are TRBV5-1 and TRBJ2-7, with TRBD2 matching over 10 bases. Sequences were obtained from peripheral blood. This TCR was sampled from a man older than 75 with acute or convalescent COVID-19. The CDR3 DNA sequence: TGCGCCAGCAGTACCCCGCTAGCGGGAGCCTACGAGCAGTACTTC. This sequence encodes CASSTPLAGAYEQYF. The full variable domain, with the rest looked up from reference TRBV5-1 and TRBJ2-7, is KAGVTQTPRYLIKTRGQQVTLSCSPISGHRSVSWYQQTPGQGLQFLFEYFSETQRNKGNFPGRFSGRQFSNSRSEMNVSTLELGDSALYLCASSTPLAGAYEQYFGPGTRLTVT.